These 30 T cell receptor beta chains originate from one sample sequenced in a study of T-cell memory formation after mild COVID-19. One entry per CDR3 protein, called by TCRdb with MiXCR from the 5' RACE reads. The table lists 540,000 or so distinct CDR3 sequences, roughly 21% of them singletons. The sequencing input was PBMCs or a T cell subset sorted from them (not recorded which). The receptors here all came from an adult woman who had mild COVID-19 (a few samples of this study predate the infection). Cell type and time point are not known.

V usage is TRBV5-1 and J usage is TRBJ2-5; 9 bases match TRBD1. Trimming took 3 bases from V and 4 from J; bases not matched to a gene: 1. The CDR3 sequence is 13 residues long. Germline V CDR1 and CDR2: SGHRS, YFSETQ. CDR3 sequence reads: CASSWGQGETQYF. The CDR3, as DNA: TGCGCCAGCAGCTGGGGACAGGGAGAGACCCAGTACTTC.

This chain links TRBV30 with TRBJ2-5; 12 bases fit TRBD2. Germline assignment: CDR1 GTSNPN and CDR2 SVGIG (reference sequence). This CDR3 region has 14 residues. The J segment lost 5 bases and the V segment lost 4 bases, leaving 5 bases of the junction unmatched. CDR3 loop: CAWTSGGAEETQYF. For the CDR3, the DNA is TGTGCCTGGACTAGCGGGGGGGCTGAGGAGACCCAGTACTTC.

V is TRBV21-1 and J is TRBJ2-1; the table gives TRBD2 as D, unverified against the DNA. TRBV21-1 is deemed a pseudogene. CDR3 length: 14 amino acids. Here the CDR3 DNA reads TGTGCCAGCAGCCCATCCAAGGGAGGGGATGAGCAGTTCTTC. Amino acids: CASSPSKGGDEQFF.

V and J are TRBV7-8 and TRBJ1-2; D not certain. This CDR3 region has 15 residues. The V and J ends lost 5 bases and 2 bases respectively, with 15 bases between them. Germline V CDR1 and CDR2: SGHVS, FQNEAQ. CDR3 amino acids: CASSPSGGPNYGYTF. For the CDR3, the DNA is TGTGCCAGCAGCCCATCAGGAGGGCCCAACTATGGCTACACCTTC.

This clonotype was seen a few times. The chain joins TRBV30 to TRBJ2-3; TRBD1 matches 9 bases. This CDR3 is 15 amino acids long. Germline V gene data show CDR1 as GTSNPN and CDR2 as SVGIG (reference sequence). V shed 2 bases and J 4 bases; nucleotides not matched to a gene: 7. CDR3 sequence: CAWSPGDRDSDTQYF. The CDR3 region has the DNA TGTGCCTGGAGTCCCGGGGACAGGGATTCAGATACGCAGTATTTT.

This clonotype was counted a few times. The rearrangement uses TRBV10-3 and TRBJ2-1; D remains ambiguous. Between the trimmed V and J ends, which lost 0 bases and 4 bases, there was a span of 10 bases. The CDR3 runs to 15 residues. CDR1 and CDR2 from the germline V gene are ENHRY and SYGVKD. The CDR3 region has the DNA TGTGCCATCAGTGAGTCCACAGACCCTTACAATGAGCAGTTCTTC. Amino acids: CAISESTDPYNEQFF.

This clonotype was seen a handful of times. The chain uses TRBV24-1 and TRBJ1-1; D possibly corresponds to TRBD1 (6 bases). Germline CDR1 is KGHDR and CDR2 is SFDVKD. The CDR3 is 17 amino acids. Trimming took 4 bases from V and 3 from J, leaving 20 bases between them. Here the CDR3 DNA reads TGTGCCACCAGTGAACGGTTTGCTGGACAGCTTTACACTGAAGCTTTCTTT. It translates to CATSERFAGQLYTEAFF.

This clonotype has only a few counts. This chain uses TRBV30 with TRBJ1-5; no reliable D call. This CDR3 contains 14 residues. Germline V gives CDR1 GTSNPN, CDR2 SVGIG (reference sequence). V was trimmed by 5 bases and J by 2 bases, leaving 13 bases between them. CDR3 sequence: CAWDKAGRNQPQHF. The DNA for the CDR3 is TGTGCCTGGGACAAGGCAGGCCGCAATCAGCCCCAGCATTTT.

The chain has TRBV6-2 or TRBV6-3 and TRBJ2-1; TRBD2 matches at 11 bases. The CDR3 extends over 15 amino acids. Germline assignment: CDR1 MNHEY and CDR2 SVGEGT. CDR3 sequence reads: CGTPTSGKENNEQFF. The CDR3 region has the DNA TGTGGTACCCCGACTAGCGGGAAAGAGAACAATGAGCAGTTCTTC.

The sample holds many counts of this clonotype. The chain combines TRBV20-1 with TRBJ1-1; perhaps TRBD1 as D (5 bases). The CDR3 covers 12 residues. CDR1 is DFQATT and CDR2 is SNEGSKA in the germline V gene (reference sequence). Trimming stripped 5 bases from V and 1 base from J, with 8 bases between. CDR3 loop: CSALGPNTEAFF. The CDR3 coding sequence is TGCAGTGCTCTGGGACCGAACACTGAAGCTTTCTTT.

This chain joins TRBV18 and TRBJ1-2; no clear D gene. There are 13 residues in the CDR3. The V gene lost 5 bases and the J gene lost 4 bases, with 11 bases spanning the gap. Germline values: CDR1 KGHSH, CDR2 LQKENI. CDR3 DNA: TGTGCCAGCTCAGTCGAGGGAGGCTATGGCTACACCTTC. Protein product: CASSVEGGYGYTF.

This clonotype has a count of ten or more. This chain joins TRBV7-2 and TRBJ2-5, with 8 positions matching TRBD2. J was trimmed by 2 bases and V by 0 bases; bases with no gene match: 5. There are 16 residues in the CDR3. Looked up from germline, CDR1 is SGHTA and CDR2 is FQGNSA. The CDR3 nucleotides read TGTGCCAGCAGCTTAGCGCACGGGGGGGGGCAAGAGACCCAGTACTTC. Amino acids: CASSLAHGGGQETQYF.

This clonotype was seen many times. The CDR3 bases are TGTGCCAGCAGTTACTCGGGCTATGGCTACACCTTC. Translated: CASSYSGYGYTF. The chain uses TRBV6-5 and TRBJ1-2; D is unresolved. The CDR3 extends over 12 amino acids. The V gene lost 0 bases and the J gene lost 4 bases, with 3 bases spanning the gap. Looked up from germline, CDR1 is MNHEY and CDR2 is SVGAGI.

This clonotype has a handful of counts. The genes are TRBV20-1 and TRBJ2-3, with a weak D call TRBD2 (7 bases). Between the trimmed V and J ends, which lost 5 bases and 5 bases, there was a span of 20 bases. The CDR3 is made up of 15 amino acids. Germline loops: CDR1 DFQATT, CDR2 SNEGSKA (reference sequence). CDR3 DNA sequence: TGCAGTGCTCCCCGGGGGGCTCTTGGCGGAGATACGCAGTATTTT. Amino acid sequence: CSAPRGALGGDTQYF.

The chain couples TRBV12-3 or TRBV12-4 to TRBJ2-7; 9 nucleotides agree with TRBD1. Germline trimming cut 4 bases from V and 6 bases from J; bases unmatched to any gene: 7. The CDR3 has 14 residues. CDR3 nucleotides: TGTGCCAGCAGTTCCGGGACAGGGAATAGCGAGCAGTACTTC. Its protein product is CASSSGTGNSEQYF.

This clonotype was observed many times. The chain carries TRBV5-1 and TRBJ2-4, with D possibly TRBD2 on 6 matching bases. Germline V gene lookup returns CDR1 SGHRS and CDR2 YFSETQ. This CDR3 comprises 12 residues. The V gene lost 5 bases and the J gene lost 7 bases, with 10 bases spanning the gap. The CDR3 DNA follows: TGCGCCAGCAGTGATAGCGGTAACATTCAGTACTTC. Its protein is CASSDSGNIQYF.

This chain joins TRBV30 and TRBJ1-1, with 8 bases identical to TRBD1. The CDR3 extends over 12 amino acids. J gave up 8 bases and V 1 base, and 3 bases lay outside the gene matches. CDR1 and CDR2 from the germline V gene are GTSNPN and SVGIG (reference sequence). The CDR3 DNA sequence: TGTGCCTGGAGTGGGACAGGGACCGAAGCTTTCTTT. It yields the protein CAWSGTGTEAFF.

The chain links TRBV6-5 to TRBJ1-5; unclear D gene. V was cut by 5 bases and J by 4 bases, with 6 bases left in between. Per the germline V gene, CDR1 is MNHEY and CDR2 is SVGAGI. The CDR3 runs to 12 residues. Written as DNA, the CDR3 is TGTGCCAGCAGTACCCGGAATCAGCCCCAGCATTTT. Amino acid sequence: CASSTRNQPQHF.

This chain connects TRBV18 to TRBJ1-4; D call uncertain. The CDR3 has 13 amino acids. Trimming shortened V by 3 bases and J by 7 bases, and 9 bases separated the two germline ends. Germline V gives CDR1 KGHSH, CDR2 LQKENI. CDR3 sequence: CASSPEAGEKLFF. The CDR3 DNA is TGTGCCAGCTCACCCGAGGCGGGTGAAAAACTGTTTTTT.

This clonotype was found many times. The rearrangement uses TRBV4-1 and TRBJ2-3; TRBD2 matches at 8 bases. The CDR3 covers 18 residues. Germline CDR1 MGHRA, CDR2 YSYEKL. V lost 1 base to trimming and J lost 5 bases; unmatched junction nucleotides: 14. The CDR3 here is CASSQGLSRGGTRDTQYF. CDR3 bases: TGCGCCAGCAGCCAAGGACTCTCTCGGGGGGGCACACGAGATACGCAGTATTTT.

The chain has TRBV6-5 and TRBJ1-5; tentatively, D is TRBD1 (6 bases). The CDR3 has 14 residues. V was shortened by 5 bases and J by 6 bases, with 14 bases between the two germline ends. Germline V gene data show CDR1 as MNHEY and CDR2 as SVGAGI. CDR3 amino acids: CASSQQGGGQPQHF. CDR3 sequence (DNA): TGTGCCAGCAGTCAACAGGGTGGTGGTCAGCCCCAGCATTTT.

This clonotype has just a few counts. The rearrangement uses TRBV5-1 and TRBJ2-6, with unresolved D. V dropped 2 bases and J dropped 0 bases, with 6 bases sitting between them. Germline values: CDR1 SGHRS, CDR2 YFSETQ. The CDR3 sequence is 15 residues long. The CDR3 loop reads CASSFKVSGANVLTF. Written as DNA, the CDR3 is TGCGCCAGCAGCTTCAAGGTCTCTGGGGCCAACGTCCTGACTTTC.

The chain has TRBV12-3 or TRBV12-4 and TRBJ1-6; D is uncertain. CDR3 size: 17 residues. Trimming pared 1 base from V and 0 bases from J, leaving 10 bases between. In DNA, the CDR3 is TGTGCCAGCAGTTTAGTATCCGGGAGCTCCTATAATTCACCCCTCCACTTT. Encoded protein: CASSLVSGSSYNSPLHF.

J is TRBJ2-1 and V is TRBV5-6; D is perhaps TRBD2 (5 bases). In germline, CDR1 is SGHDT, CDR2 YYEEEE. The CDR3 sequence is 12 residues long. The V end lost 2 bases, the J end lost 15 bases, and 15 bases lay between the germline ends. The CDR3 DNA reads TGTGCCAGCAGCTTTGGTGGGAGTAATCTGTTCTTC. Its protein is CASSFGGSNLFF.

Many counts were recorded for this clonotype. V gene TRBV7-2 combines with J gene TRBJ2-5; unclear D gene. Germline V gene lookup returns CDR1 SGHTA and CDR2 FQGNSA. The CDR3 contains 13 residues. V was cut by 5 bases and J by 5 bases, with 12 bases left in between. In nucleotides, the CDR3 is TGTGCCAGCAGCGCCGGAAGTGGGGAGACCCAGTACTTC. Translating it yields CASSAGSGETQYF.

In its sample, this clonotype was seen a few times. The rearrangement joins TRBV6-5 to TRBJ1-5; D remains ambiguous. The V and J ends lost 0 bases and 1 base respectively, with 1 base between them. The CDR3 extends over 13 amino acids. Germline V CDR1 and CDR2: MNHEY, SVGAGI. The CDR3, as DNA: TGTGCCAGCAGTTACTCGAGCAATCAGCCCCAGCATTTT. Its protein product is CASSYSSNQPQHF.

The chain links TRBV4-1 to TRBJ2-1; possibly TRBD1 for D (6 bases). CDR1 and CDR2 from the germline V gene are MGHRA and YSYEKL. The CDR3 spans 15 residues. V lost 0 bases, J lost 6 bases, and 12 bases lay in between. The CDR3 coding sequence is TGCGCCAGCAGCCAAGAGATGCCAGGGGCCAATGAGCAGTTCTTC. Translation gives CASSQEMPGANEQFF.

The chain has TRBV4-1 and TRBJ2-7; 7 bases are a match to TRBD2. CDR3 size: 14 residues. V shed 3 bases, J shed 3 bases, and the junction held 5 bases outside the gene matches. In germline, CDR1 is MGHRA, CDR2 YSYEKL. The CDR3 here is CASSHPGGVYEQYF. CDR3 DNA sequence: TGCGCCAGCAGCCACCCTGGGGGGGTCTACGAGCAGTACTTC.

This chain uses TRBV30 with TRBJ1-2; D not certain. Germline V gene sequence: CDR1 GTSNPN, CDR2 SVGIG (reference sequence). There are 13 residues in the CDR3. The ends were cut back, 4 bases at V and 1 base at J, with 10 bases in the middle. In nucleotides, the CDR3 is TGTGCCTGGAACTCGGGAAGTAACTATGGCTACACCTTC. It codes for CAWNSGSNYGYTF.

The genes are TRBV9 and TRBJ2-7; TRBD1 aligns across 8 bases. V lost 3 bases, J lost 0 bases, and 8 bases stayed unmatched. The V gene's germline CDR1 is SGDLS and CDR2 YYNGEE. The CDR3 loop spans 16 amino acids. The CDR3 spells CASSARQGSGSYEQYF. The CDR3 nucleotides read TGTGCCAGCAGCGCTCGACAGGGGTCGGGCTCCTACGAGCAGTACTTC.